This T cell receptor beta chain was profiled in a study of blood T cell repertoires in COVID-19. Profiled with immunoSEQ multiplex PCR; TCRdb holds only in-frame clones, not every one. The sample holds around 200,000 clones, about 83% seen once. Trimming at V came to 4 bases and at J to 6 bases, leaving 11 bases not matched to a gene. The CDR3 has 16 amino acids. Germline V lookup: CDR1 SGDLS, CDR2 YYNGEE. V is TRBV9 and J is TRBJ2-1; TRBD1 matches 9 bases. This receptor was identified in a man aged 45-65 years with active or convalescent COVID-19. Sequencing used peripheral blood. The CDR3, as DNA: TGTGCCAGCAGCTACACCGGGACAGGGAGAAGCAATGAGCAGTTCTTC. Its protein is CASSYTGTGRSNEQFF.